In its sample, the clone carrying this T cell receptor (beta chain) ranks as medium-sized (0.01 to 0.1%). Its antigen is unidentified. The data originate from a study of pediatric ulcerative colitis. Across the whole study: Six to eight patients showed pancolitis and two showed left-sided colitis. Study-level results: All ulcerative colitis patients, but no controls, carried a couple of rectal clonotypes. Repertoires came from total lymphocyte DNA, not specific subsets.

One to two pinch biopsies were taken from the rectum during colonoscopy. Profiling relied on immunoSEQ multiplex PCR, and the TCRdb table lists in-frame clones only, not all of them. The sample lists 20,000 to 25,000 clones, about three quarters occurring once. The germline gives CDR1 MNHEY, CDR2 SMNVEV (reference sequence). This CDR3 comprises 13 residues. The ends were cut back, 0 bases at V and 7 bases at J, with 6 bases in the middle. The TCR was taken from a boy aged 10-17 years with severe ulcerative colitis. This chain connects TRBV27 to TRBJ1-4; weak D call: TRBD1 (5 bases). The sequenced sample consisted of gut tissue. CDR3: CASSLSRGEKLFF. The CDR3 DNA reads TGTGCCAGCAGTTTATCGAGGGGTGAAAAACTGTTTTTT.